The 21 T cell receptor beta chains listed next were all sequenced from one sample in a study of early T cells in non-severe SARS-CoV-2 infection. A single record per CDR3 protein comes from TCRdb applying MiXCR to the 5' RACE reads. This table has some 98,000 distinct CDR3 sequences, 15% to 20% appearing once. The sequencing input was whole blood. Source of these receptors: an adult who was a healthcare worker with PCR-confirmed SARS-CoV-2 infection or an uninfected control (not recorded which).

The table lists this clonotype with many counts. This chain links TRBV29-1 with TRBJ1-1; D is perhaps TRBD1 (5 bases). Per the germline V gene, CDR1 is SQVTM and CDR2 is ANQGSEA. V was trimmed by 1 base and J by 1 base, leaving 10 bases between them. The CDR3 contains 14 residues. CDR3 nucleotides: TGCAGCGTTGAAGGGGGCAGGACGAACACTGAAGCTTTCTTT. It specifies CSVEGGRTNTEAFF. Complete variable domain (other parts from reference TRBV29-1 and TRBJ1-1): SAVISQKPSRDICQRGTSLTIQCQVDSQVTMMFWYRQQPGQSLTLIATANQGSEATYESGFVIDKFPISRPNLTFSTLTVSNMSPEDSSIYLCSVEGGRTNTEAFFGQGTRLTVV.

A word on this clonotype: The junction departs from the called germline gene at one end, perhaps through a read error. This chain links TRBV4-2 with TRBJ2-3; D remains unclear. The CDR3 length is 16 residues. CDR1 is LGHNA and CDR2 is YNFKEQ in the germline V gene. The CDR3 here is CASRQDNPPNTDTQYF. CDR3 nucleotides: TGTGCCAGCAGGCAAGATAATCCCCCTAACACAGATACGCAGTATTTT.

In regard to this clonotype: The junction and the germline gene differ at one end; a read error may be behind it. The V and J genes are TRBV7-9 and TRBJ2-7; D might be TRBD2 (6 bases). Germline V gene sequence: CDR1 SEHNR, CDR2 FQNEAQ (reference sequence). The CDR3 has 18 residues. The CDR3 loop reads CASSTSFLGQGYSDEQYF. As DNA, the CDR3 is TGTGCCAGCAGCACTAGCTTCTTAGGGCAGGGCTACTCCGACGAGCAGTACTTC. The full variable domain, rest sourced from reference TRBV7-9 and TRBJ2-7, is DTGVSQNPRHKITKRGQNVTFRCDPISEHNRLYWYRQTLGQGPEFLTYFQNEAQLEKSRLLSDRFSAERPKGSFSTLEIQRTEQGDSAMYLCASSTSFLGQGYSDEQYFGPGTRLTVT.

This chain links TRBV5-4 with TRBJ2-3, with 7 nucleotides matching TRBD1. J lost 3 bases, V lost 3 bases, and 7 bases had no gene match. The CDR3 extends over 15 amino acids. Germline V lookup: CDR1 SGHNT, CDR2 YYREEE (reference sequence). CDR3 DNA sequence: TGTGCCAGCAGCTCACCGGGGACAGCGACAGATACGCAGTATTTT. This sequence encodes CASSSPGTATDTQYF.

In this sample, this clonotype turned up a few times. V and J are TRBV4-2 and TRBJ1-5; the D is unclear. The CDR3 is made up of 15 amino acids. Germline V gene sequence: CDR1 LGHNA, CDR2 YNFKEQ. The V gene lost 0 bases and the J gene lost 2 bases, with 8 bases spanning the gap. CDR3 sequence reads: CASSQDRQGNQPQHF. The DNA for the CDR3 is TGTGCCAGCAGCCAAGATCGGCAGGGCAATCAGCCCCAGCATTTT.

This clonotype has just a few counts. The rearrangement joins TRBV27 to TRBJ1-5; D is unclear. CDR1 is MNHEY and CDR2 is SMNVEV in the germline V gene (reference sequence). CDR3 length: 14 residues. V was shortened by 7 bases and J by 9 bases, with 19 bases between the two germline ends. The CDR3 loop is CASKRTDRFGPQHF. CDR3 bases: TGTGCCAGCAAAAGGACGGACCGTTTTGGGCCCCAGCATTTT.

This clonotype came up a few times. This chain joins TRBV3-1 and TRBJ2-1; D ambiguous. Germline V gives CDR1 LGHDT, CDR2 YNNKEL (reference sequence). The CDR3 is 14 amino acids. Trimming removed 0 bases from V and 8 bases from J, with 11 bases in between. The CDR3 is CASSQEDPRDEQFF. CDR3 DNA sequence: TGTGCCAGCAGCCAAGAGGACCCTAGGGATGAGCAGTTCTTC.

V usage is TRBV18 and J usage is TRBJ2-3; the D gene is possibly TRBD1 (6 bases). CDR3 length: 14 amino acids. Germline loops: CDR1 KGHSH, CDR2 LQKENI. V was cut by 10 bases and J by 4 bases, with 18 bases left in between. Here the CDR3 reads CATSGQTGADTQYF. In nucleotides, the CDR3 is TGTGCCACCTCCGGCCAGACAGGTGCAGATACGCAGTATTTT.

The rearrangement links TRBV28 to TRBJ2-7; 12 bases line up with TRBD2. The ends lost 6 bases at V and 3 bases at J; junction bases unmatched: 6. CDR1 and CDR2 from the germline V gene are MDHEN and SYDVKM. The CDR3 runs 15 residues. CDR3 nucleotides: TGTGCCAGCAGATACCTAGCGGGGGGGAACTACGAGCAGTACTTC. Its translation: CASRYLAGGNYEQYF.

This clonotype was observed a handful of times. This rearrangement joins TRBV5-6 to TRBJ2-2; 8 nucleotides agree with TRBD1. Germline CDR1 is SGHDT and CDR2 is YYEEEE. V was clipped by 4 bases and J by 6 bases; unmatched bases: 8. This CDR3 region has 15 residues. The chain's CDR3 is CASSLGTGPAGELFF. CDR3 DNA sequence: TGTGCCAGCAGCCTAGGGACAGGCCCGGCCGGGGAGCTGTTTTTT. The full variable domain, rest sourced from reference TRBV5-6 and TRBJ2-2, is DAGVTQSPTHLIKTRGQQVTLRCSPKSGHDTVSWYQQALGQGPQFIFQYYEEEERQRGNFPDRFSGHQFPNYSSELNVNALLLGDSALYLCASSLGTGPAGELFFGEGSRLTVL.

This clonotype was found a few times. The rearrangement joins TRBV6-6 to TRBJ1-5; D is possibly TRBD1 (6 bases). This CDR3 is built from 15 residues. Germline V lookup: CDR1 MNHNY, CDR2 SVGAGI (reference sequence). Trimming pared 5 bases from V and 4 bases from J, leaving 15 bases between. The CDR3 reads CASSPRGSGNQPQHF. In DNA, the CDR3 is TGTGCCAGCAGTCCTAGGGGGTCGGGAAATCAGCCCCAGCATTTT.

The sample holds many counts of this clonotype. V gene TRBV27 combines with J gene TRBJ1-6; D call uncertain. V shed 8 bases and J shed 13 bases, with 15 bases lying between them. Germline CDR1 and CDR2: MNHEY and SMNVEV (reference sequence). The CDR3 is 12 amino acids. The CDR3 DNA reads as TGTGCCAGCTCTACCTCCGTTACTCCCCTCCACTTT. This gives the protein CASSTSVTPLHF.

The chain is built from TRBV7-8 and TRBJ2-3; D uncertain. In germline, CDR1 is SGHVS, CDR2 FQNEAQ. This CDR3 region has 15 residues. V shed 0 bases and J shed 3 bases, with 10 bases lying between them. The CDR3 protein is CASSLATFGTDTQYF. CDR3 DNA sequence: TGTGCCAGCAGCTTAGCGACGTTTGGTACAGATACGCAGTATTTT.

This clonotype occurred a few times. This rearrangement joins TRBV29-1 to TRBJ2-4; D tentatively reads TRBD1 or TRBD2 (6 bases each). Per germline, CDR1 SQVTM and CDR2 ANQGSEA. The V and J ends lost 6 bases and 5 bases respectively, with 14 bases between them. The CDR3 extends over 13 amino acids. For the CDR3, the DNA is TGCAGCGTGGGGGGCTTGGGTGAAAACATTCAGTACTTC. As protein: CSVGGLGENIQYF.

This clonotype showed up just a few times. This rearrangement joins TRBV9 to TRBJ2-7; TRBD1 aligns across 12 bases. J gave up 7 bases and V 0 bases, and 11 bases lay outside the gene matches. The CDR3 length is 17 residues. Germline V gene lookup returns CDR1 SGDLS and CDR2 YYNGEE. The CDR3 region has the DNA TGTGCCAGCAGCGTAGACGTCGCCGGGACAGGGGGCAGTGAGCAGTACTTC. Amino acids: CASSVDVAGTGGSEQYF.

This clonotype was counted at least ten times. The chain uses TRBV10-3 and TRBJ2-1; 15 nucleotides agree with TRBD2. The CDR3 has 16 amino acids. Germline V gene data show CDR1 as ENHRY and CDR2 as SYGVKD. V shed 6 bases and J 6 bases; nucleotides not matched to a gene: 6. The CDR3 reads CAIRGTSGRTGNEQFF. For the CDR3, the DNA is TGTGCCATCAGAGGGACTAGCGGGAGGACGGGCAATGAGCAGTTCTTC.

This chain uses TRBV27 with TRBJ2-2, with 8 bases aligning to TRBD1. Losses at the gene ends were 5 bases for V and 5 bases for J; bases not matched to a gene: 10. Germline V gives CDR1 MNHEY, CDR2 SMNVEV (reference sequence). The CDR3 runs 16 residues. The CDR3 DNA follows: TGTGCCAGCAGTCCTACGGACAGGGCGTTTACCGGGGAGCTGTTTTTT. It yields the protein CASSPTDRAFTGELFF.

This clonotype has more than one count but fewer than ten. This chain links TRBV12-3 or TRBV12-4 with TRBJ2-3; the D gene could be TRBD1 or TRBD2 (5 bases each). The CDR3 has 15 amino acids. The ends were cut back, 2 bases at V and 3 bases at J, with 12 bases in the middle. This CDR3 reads CASSLRGPRTDTQYF. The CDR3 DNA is TGTGCCAGCAGTTTACGGGGACCCAGGACAGATACGCAGTATTTT.

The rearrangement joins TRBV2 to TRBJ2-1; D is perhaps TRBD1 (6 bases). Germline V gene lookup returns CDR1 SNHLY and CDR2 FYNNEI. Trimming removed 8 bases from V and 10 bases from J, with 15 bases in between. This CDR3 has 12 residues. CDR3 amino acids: CASWTEGLEQFF. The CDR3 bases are TGTGCCAGCTGGACAGAGGGATTGGAGCAGTTCTTC.

As DNA, the CDR3 is TGTGCTAGTGGTAGACCGCAGGCTGAAGCTTTCTTT. It specifies CASGRPQAEAFF. The genes are TRBV12-5 and TRBJ1-1; the D is unclear. The V gene's germline CDR1 is LGHNT and CDR2 FRNRAP. Between the trimmed V and J ends, which lost 5 bases and 6 bases, there was a span of 10 bases. The CDR3 consists of 12 residues.

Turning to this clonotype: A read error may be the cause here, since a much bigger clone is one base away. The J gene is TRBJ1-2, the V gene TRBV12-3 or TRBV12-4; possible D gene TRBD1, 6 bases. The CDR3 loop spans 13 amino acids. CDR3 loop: CAGSLRGGHGYTF. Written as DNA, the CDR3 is TGTGCCGGCAGTTTAAGAGGGGGACACGGCTACACCTTC.